These T cell receptor beta chains were read from a single sample in a study of cytomegalovirus exposure and HLA in healthy donors. Assay: immunoSEQ multiplex PCR; the TCRdb copy retains only in-frame clones and omits some. The table shows around 150,000 clones, with less than 80% occurring only once. Sample: PBMCs. All receptors come from a man aged 35 to 55 in good health and CMV-seronegative. The CDR3 runs from the conserved cysteine through the conserved F or W. D genes are given only for firm matches. Expanded clones are given a class, and other clones once, few, many or no size at all.

TRBD1 | TRBJ1-6 | TRBV10-3 | - | TGTGCCATCAGTGAGTCGGAGGGGACAGGGAATTCACCCCTCCACTTT | CAISESEGTGNSPLHF
- | TRBJ1-1 | TRBV5-4 | - | TGTGCCAGCAGCTGGCGCAGGGAGAACACTGAAGCTTTCTTT | CASSWRRENTEAFF
- | TRBJ2-7 | TRBV7-2 | - | TGTGCCAGCGCCACTTTTTTAGGCAGGGATATTGAGCAGTACTTC | CASATFLGRDIEQYF
TRBD1 | TRBJ1-1 | TRBV11-2 | - | TGTGCCAGCAGAAGACAGGGAGAAGCTTTCTTT | CASRRQGEAFF
- | TRBJ1-5 | TRBV27 | once | TGTGCCAGCAGTGTGACGGGATTCTCGACCTCCAATCAGCCCCAGCATTTT | CASSVTGFSTSNQPQHF
- | TRBJ1-2 | TRBV18 | - | TGTGCCAGCTCACCACCGCCAGGGGACTATGGCTACACCTTC | CASSPPPGDYGYTF
- | TRBJ2-5 | TRBV27 | - | TGTGCCAGCAGTTCACCTCCCGGGGGGACCCAGTACTTC | CASSSPPGGTQYF
TRBD1 | TRBJ1-3 | TRBV27 | - | TGTGCCAGCAAGGGGACAGCCCTCTCTGGAAACACCATATATTTT | CASKGTALSGNTIYF
TRBD1 | TRBJ2-7 | TRBV9 | - | TGTGCCAGCAGCGTAGCCGGGACAGGGGGCTACGAGCAGTACTTC | CASSVAGTGGYEQYF
TRBD1 | TRBJ2-3 | TRBV29-1 | - | TGCAGCATATCCCGGACAGGGGTCTACACAGATACGCAGTATTTT | CSISRTGVYTDTQYF
- | TRBJ2-7 | TRBV27 | - | TGTGCCAGCAGATTCTCCGGGGGTCGAATTATCTACGAGCAGTACTTC | CASRFSGGRIIYEQYF
- | TRBJ2-1 | TRBV4-1 | - | TGCGCCAGCAGCCATAGACTAGGGTACAATGAGCAGTTCTTC | CASSHRLGYNEQFF
TRBD2 | TRBJ2-5 | TRBV5-6 | - | TGTGCCAGCAGCCCAAATTTAGCGGGGAAAGAGACCCAGTACTTC | CASSPNLAGKETQYF
TRBD2 | TRBJ2-7 | TRBV28 | - | TGTGCCAGCAGCCTGGGACTAGCGGGGGGGCAATCCTACGAGCAGTACTTC | CASSLGLAGGQSYEQYF
- | TRBJ1-1 | TRBV27 | - | TGTGCCAGCAGTTTATCGGCAGGGTGGGGGCTGAACACTGAAGCTTTCTTT | CASSLSAGWGLNTEAFF
- | TRBJ1-1 | TRBV5-1 | - | TGCGCCAGCAGTGGGGACAAGAACACTGAAGCTTTCTTT | CASSGDKNTEAFF